This T cell receptor beta chain was captured in a study of cytomegalovirus exposure and HLA in healthy donors. Worth noting for this clone: Antigen: not known.

The study's findings and limits: Available immune exposure information covered CMV serostatus only.

There are 14 residues in the CDR3. V lost 7 bases to trimming and J lost 5 bases; unmatched junction nucleotides: 10. CDR1 is GTSNPN and CDR2 is SVGIG in the germline V gene (reference sequence). Primers included in the PCR were 60 Vbeta and 13 Jbeta primers. Sequenced by immunoSEQ multiplex PCR; TCRdb stores in-frame clones only, minus some. This table holds 150,000 or so clones, about four fifths found once. The clonotype was recovered from a man between 18 and 35 years old in good health and CMV-seronegative. Sequenced material: PBMCs. The chain joins TRBV30 to TRBJ2-5; 10 positions match TRBD2. DNA of the CDR3: TGTGCCTTCGGCAGCGGGGGGGCCCGGGAGACCCAGTACTTC. Translated, it gives CAFGSGGARETQYF.